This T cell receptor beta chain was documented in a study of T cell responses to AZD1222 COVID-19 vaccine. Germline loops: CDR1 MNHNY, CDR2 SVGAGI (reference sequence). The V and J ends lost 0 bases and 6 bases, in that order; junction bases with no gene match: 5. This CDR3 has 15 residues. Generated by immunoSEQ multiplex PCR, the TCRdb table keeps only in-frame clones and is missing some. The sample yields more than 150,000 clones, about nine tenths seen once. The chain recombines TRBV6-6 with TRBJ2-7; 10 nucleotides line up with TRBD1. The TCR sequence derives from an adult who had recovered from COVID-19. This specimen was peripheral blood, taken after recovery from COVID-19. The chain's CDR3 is CASSYSGQGLGEQYF. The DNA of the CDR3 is TGTGCCAGCAGTTACTCGGGACAGGGGCTAGGCGAGCAGTACTTC.